A single sample gave rise to the 20 T cell receptor beta chains below, sequenced in a study of tumor-infiltrating lymphocytes in oesophageal squamous cell carcinoma. One entry per CDR3 protein results from TCRdb running MiXCR on the PCR reads. The sample lists 15,000 or so distinct CDR3 sequences, 50% to 55% occurring once. Source material: esophageal tumor tissue. Receptors were obtained from a female donor with esophageal squamous cell carcinoma.

The chain has TRBV7-3 and TRBJ2-5; D perhaps matches TRBD1 (7 bases). The DNA end favors TRBJ2-1, so the J call may be wrong. The CDR3 runs 14 residues. Germline V gene lookup returns CDR1 SGHTA and CDR2 FQGTGA. CDR3: CASSLQGGPDEQFF. The CDR3, as DNA: TGTGCCAGCAGCTTACAGGGGGGTCCCGATGAGCAGTTCTTC.

A few counts support this clonotype. V usage is TRBV7-2 and J usage is TRBJ2-1; TRBD2 matches at 8 bases. The CDR3 runs to 16 residues. The germline CDR1 and CDR2 sequences are SGHTA and FQGNSA. With 1 base clipped from V and 4 bases from J, the junction kept 6 bases outside the gene matches. The CDR3 DNA reads as TGTGCCAGCAGCTTAGTTGTAGCGGGAAGATACAATGAGCAGTTCTTC. Its translation: CASSLVVAGRYNEQFF.

This clonotype was found many times. Without the conserved terminal phenylalanine or tryptophan, this CDR3 likely stems from a read error. The limits of the CDR3 on the DNA are not certain, so only TCRdb's listed CDR3 is given. This chain links TRBV6-1 with TRBJ2-7; the table's TRBD2 call for D was not verified on the DNA. Inclusive of both ends, the CDR3 amounts to 14 amino acids. Germline CDR1 MNHNS, CDR2 SASEGT. Here the CDR3 reads CASSGGTYGYTFGS.

This clonotype has only a few counts. V is TRBV7-2 and J is TRBJ2-5; D remains ambiguous. The V and J ends lost 5 bases and 3 bases respectively, with 10 bases between them. CDR3 size: 13 residues. Germline V gives CDR1 SGHTA, CDR2 FQGNSA. The CDR3 sequence is CASSRSREETQYF. The CDR3 region has the DNA TGTGCCAGCAGCCGGAGCCGGGAAGAGACCCAGTACTTC.

In DNA, the CDR3 is TGTGCCAGCAGCTTAGAGCGGGGGGCCGGTGAGACCCAGTACTTC. This codes for CASSLERGAGETQYF. The chain combines TRBV7-8 with TRBJ2-5, with 9 bases fitting TRBD2. The CDR3 sequence is 15 residues long. Trimming took 1 base from V and 5 from J; bases not matched to a gene: 5. Germline CDR1 and CDR2: SGHVS and FQNEAQ.

J is TRBJ2-3 and V is TRBV6-5, with 11 bases identical to TRBD2. Germline V gene lookup returns CDR1 MNHEY and CDR2 SVGAGI. After removal of 3 bases from V and 2 bases from J, the junction contained 4 bases not matched to a gene. The CDR3 covers 16 residues. The CDR3: CASSYLGLAVTDTQYF. As DNA, the CDR3 is TGTGCCAGCAGTTATTTGGGACTAGCGGTCACAGATACGCAGTATTTT.

As for this clonotype: One junction end does not reproduce the germline sequence, and a read error may be involved. The chain employs TRBV7-7 and TRBJ2-5; unclear D gene. Germline values: CDR1 SSHAT, CDR2 FNYEAQ (reference sequence). The CDR3 covers 13 residues. The CDR3 DNA follows: TGTGCTAGCAGCCAAACCCCGAGAGAGACCCAGTACTTC. Translating gives CASSQTPRETQYF.

Comment on this clonotype: Given the absence of the conserved phenylalanine or tryptophan at the CDR3 end, a read error is likely. The DNA is omitted, as the CDR3 cannot be located on it reliably, and the CDR3 follows TCRdb's listing. The rearrangement joins TRBV7-4 to TRBJ2-5; no check of the table's D call, TRBD1, against the DNA was made. The CDR3 is 16 residues long, ends included. The germline V gene has CDR1 SGHVT and CDR2 SQSDAQ. CDR3 loop: CASSSGQSNYGYTFGA.

DNA for the CDR3: TGCGCCAGCAGTGAGTCGAAGGGGGGAGAGACCCAGTACTTC. Translating gives CASSESKGGETQYF. The chain couples TRBV10-1 to TRBJ2-6; D tentatively reads TRBD1 or TRBD2 (6 bases each). The tail of the sequence fits TRBJ2-5 better, so the J call may be wrong. From germline, CDR1 is WNHNN and CDR2 SYGVQD (reference sequence). The CDR3 is 14 residues long.

Note on this clonotype: This CDR3 fails to terminate in the conserved phenylalanine or tryptophan, so it likely reflects a read error. Because the CDR3's place on the DNA is in doubt, the DNA is left out and the CDR3 is given as listed by TCRdb. V is TRBV7-3 and J is TRBJ1-1. Including both end residues, the CDR3 is 19 amino acids long. Germline V gene lookup returns CDR1 SGHTA and CDR2 FQGTGA. CDR3 protein: CASSHRPLRRATMSSSSAP.

This clonotype was detected only a few times. The chain has TRBV28 and TRBJ2-6; 8 bases align to TRBD1. Trimming cost V 6 bases and J 4 bases; bases outside gene matches: 5. The CDR3 is 15 amino acids. From germline, CDR1 is MDHEN and CDR2 SYDVKM. The CDR3, as DNA: TGTGCCAGCAGCTCAGGGGGCTCAGGGGCCAACGTCCTGACTTTC. Translated, it gives CASSSGGSGANVLTF.

The chain combines TRBV10-1 with TRBJ2-7; D is unresolved. The DNA end is more similar to TRBJ2-1, so the J call may be wrong. CDR1 and CDR2 (germline): WNHNN, SYGVQD (reference sequence). CDR3 size: 16 residues. CDR3 DNA: TGCGCCAGCAGTGAGCGGGTAGGGATCTCCTACAATGAGCAGTTCTTC. Translating it yields CASSERVGISYNEQFF.

The chain is built from TRBV5-1 and TRBJ1-2; no definite D call. This CDR3 region has 12 residues. V was pared by 0 bases and J by 8 bases, with 8 bases between. The germline V gene has CDR1 SGHRS and CDR2 YFSETQ. For the CDR3, the DNA is TGCGCCAGCAGCTTGGATGGGAAAGGCTACACCTTC. It encodes CASSLDGKGYTF. Full variable domain (remainder filled in from reference TRBV5-1 and TRBJ1-2): KAGVTQTPRYLIKTRGQQVTLSCSPISGHRSVSWYQQTPGQGLQFLFEYFSETQRNKGNFPGRFSGRQFSNSRSEMNVSTLELGDSALYLCASSLDGKGYTFGSGTRLTVV.

The V call is TRBV7-6, the J call TRBJ1-5, with 7 bases aligning to TRBD1. The germline V gene encodes CDR1 SGHVS and CDR2 FNYEAQ. V lost 5 bases and J lost 7; bases outside the gene matches: 11. CDR3 size: 15 residues. CDR3: CASSLLAGGRQPQHF. In DNA form, the CDR3 reads TGTGCCAGCAGCCTCCTGGCAGGGGGTAGACAGCCCCAGCATTTT.

The chain combines TRBV7-2 with TRBJ2-6, with 7 bases that match TRBD2. The DNA matches TRBJ2-7 better at its end, which makes the J call doubtful. The CDR3 has 17 amino acids. The germline gives CDR1 SGHTA, CDR2 FQGNSA. The CDR3 protein is CASSVLYGLEGSHEQYF. The CDR3 region has the DNA TGTGCCAGCAGCGTCCTATACGGACTAGAAGGCAGCCACGAGCAGTACTTC.

This sequence joins TRBV6-1 and TRBJ2-5; possible D gene TRBD1, 6 bases. With the DNA end fitting TRBJ1-1 better, the J assignment may be wrong. Per the germline V gene, CDR1 is MNHNS and CDR2 is SASEGT. This CDR3 has 13 residues. CDR3 residues: CASSATGNTEAFF. In DNA form, the CDR3 reads TGTGCCAGCAGTGCGACAGGGAACACTGAAGCTTTCTTT.

By share, this clonotype ranks as medium-sized. V is TRBV7-2 and J is TRBJ2-7; 7 nucleotides agree with TRBD1. CDR1 and CDR2 from the germline V gene are SGHTA and FQGNSA. The CDR3 length is 14 residues. Germline trimming cut 1 base from V and 2 bases from J; bases unmatched to any gene: 2. The CDR3 is CASSLGGGAYEQYF. The CDR3 DNA reads as TGTGCCAGCAGCTTAGGAGGGGGCGCCTACGAGCAGTACTTC. Full variable domain (missing parts from reference TRBV7-2 and TRBJ2-7): GAGVSQSPSNKVTEKGKDVELRCDPISGHTALYWYRQSLGQGLEFLIYFQGNSAPDKSGLPSDRFSAERTGGSVSTLTIQRTQQEDSAVYLCASSLGGGAYEQYFGPGTRLTVT.

This rearrangement joins TRBV7-6 to TRBJ2-5; no reliable D call. Judging by the DNA end, TRBJ2-7 fits better; the J call may be wrong. The CDR3 length is 14 residues. Germline loops: CDR1 SGHVS, CDR2 FNYEAQ. CDR3 nucleotides: TGTGCCAGCAGCGCGACTGTTATGGGCTACGAGCAGTACTTC. This translates into CASSATVMGYEQYF.

This clonotype has just a few counts. The chain employs TRBV7-9 and TRBJ2-5; a possible D gene is TRBD1 (5 bases). The better agreement between TRBJ2-1 and the DNA end casts doubt on the J call. Germline lookup yields CDR1 SEHNR and CDR2 FQNEAQ (reference sequence). This CDR3 comprises 15 residues. The CDR3 DNA reads as TGTGCCAGCAGCTTAGCAGGGGCCAACTACAATGAGCAGTTCTTC. Residues: CASSLAGANYNEQFF.

The chain couples TRBV7-3 to TRBJ2-7; TRBD2 is a possible D gene (7 bases). The J call may be mistaken, given a closer DNA end match to TRBJ2-1. This CDR3 has 15 amino acids. Germline CDR1 and CDR2: SGHTA and FQGTGA. CDR3 DNA sequence: TGTGCCAGCAGCCCGATGGGGGGGCAGTACAATGAGCAGTTCTTC. This encodes CASSPMGGQYNEQFF.